This record covers a single TCR beta chain. This CDR3 is 15 amino acids long. Germline-derived CDR1 and CDR2 are SEHNR and FQNEAQ (reference sequence). The V end was cut by 9 bases, the J end by 7 bases, with 19 bases between. The data were taken from a study of human T cells and chemical hapten exposure. Study-level information: Diphenylcyclopropenone doses were given weekly to the scalps of patients across the roughly 22-week study.

Each CDR3 protein gets one entry after TCRdb re-called the RACE reads with MiXCR. The sample shows about 120,000 distinct CDR3 sequences, about 11% of them seen only once. This sample's time point: patch test 3, about 24 weeks after DPC sensitization. The treatment here: therapeutic diphenylcyclopropenone sensitization with weekly scalp DPC. In every case, blood was obtained before the patch test was applied. The sample was whole blood, taken in connection with sensitization to the hapten diphenylcyclopropenone (DPC). This sequence joins TRBV7-9 and TRBJ1-6; TRBD1 is a possible D gene (6 bases). The TCR originated in a woman between 50 and 59 years old with alopecia areata. Some clones in this sample may be carry-over from other donors' samples. The CDR3, as DNA: TGTGCCAGAACCAGGTGGGGTAGGGGGAATTCACCCCTCCACTTT. The encoded protein is CARTRWGRGNSPLHF.